Below are 6 T cell receptor beta chains sequenced from a single sample in a study of OX40 agonist ivuxolimab in advanced cancers. Sequenced by immunoSEQ multiplex PCR; TCRdb stores in-frame clones only, minus some. The table has 60,000 to 85,000 clones, around 73% seen once. The sample in question was CD4+ or CD8+ T cells sorted from blood, obtained in a trial of the OX40 agonist ivuxolimab. The receptor source for this set is an adult with an advanced solid tumor such as melanoma, head and neck, liver or kidney cancer.

This clone was found once. V is TRBV7-9 and J is TRBJ2-5; possible D gene TRBD1, 6 bases. The CDR3 loop spans 15 amino acids. Germline CDR1 and CDR2: SEHNR and FQNEAQ (reference sequence). V gave up 1 base and J gave up 3 bases, with 12 bases separating them. In nucleotides, the CDR3 is TGTGCCAGCAGCTTAGGGGCAGGGGAAGAAGAGACCCAGTACTTC. It encodes CASSLGAGEEETQYF. Full variable domain (remainder filled in from reference TRBV7-9 and TRBJ2-5): DTGVSQNPRHKITKRGQNVTFRCDPISEHNRLYWYRQTLGQGPEFLTYFQNEAQLEKSRLLSDRFSAERPKGSFSTLEIQRTEQGDSAMYLCASSLGAGEEETQYFGPGTRLLVL.

This clone is termed medium-sized (0.01 to 0.1%). The rearrangement uses TRBV4-1 and TRBJ1-2, with D hard to call. The length of the CDR3 is 16 residues. The germline V gene encodes CDR1 MGHRA and CDR2 YSYEKL. The ends were cut back, 2 bases at V and 0 bases at J, with 13 bases in the middle. CDR3 nucleotides: TGCGCCAGCAGCCAACCCTTTAGCGTCTCTAACTATGGCTACACCTTC. Translating it yields CASSQPFSVSNYGYTF.

This CDR3 reads CASSYDDRGKNEKLFF. CDR3 bases: TGTGCCAGCAGTTACGACGACAGGGGAAAGAATGAAAAACTGTTTTTT. V and J are TRBV6-6 and TRBJ1-4; 8 nucleotides agree with TRBD1. Germline V gene lookup returns CDR1 MNHNY and CDR2 SVGAGI (reference sequence). V gave up 2 bases and J gave up 5 bases; unmatched junction bases: 7. The CDR3 sequence is 16 residues long.

This clone was counted between two and nine times. V and J are TRBV19 and TRBJ1-1; 7 bases are shared with TRBD1. CDR1 is LNHDA and CDR2 is SQIVND in the germline V gene (reference sequence). V lost 5 bases, J lost 7 bases, and 16 bases stayed unmatched. The CDR3 runs to 16 residues. The DNA for the CDR3 is TGTGCCAGTAGTGCCGCCAGACAGGGTGCGAACCGTGAAGCTTTCTTT. As protein: CASSAARQGANREAFF.

The CDR3 protein is CASSGNKNTEAFF. CDR3 bases: TGTGCCAGCAGCGGGAACAAGAACACTGAAGCTTTCTTT. The rearrangement uses TRBV2 and TRBJ1-1; D is ambiguous. Trimming cost V 6 bases and J 1 base, with 9 bases left between them. Germline lookup yields CDR1 SNHLY and CDR2 FYNNEI. CDR3 length: 13 amino acids. The full variable domain, its missing parts supplied by reference TRBV2 and TRBJ1-1, is EPEVTQTPSHQVTQMGQEVILRCVPISNHLYFYWYRQILGQKVEFLVSFYNNEISEKSEIFDDQFSVERPDGSNFTLKIRSTKLEDSAMYFCASSGNKNTEAFFGQGTRLTVV.

In its sample, this clone was seen once. The chain combines TRBV5-8 with TRBJ2-2; 9 positions match TRBD2. From germline, CDR1 is SGHTS and CDR2 YDEGEE. The CDR3 has 18 amino acids. Trimming cost V 0 bases and J 2 bases; bases outside gene matches: 8. The chain's CDR3 is CASSLGLGLASNTGELFF. The CDR3 DNA is TGTGCCAGCAGCTTGGGGCTGGGACTAGCTTCCAACACCGGGGAGCTGTTTTTT.